The sequence of this TCR beta chain was determined in a study of cytomegalovirus exposure and HLA in healthy donors. V lost 0 bases and J 8 bases, leaving 12 bases between the germline ends. This CDR3 comprises 14 residues. CDR1 and CDR2 (germline): SGHRS, YFSETQ. This clone has a handful of counts. This table comes from immunoSEQ multiplex PCR, and its TCRdb copy is limited to in-frame clones, with some not included. The sample includes 150,000 to 200,000 clones, around 81% of them seen just once. This sequence originates from a young man in good health and CMV-seropositive. Sequencing used PBMCs. The rearrangement uses TRBV5-1 and TRBJ2-4, with a weak D call TRBD2 (6 bases). As DNA, the CDR3 is TGCGCCAGCAGCTTGGTGGAGGGTACGGACATTCAGTACTTC. Residues: CASSLVEGTDIQYF. Complete variable domain (other parts from reference TRBV5-1 and TRBJ2-4): KAGVTQTPRYLIKTRGQQVTLSCSPISGHRSVSWYQQTPGQGLQFLFEYFSETQRNKGNFPGRFSGRQFSNSRSEMNVSTLELGDSALYLCASSLVEGTDIQYFGAGTRLSVL.